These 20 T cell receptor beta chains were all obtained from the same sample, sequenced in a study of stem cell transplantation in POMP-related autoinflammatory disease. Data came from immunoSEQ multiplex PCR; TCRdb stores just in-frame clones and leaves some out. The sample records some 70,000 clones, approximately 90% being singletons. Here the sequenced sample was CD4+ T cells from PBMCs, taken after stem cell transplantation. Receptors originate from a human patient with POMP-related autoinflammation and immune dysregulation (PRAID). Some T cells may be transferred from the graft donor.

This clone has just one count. The chain's CDR3 is CASSVQFYEQYF. The CDR3 nucleotides read TGTGCCAGCTCAGTGCAGTTCTACGAGCAGTACTTC. The chain couples TRBV28 to TRBJ2-7; D unclear. CDR3 length: 12 residues. V was pared by 8 bases and J by 3 bases, with 11 bases between. CDR1 is MDHEN and CDR2 is SYDVKM in the germline V gene.

The CDR3 region has the DNA TGTGCCACCAGTGATCACCCGGTTGTTGAGGCATTGGACACCGGGGAGCTGTTTTTT. It translates to CATSDHPVVEALDTGELFF. The chain recombines TRBV24-1 with TRBJ2-2; D not resolved. Germline CDR1 is KGHDR and CDR2 is SFDVKD. Deletions cut 3 bases from V and 3 bases from J, with 22 bases between. The CDR3 sequence is 19 residues long.

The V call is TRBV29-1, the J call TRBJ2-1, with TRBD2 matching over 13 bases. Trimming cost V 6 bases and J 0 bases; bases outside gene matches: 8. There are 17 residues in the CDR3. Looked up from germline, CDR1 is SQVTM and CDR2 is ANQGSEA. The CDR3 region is CSVVTSGGTHSYNEQFF. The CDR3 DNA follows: TGCAGCGTAGTGACTAGCGGGGGGACCCACTCCTACAATGAGCAGTTCTTC.

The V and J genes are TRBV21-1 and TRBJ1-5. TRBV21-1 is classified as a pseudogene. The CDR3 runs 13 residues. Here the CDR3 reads CASTSNEGQPQHF. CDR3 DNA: TGTGCCAGCACCTCGAATGAAGGTCAGCCCCAGCATTTT.

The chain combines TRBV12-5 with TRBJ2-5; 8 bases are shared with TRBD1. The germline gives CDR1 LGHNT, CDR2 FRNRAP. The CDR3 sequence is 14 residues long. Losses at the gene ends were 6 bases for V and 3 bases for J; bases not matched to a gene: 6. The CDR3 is CASGIGQGKETQYF. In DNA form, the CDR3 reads TGTGCTAGTGGGATCGGACAGGGCAAAGAGACCCAGTACTTC.

CDR3 residues: CASSPGQGRFPGNTIYF. DNA of the CDR3: TGTGCCAGCTCACCCGGACAGGGGAGGTTTCCCGGGAACACCATATATTTT. The gene calls are TRBV18 and TRBJ1-3, with TRBD1 matching over 9 bases. CDR1 and CDR2 from the germline V gene are KGHSH and LQKENI. V gave up 3 bases and J gave up 7 bases; unmatched junction bases: 13. The CDR3 sequence is 17 residues long. Supplemented by reference TRBV18 and TRBJ1-3, the full variable domain reads NAGVMQNPRHLVRRRGQEARLRCSPMKGHSHVYWYRQLPEEGLKFMVYLQKENIIDESGMPKERFSAEFPKEGPSILRIQQVVRGDSAAYFCASSPGQGRFPGNTIYFGEGSWLTVV.

CDR3 sequence: CATGRTGELFF. CDR3 in DNA: TGTGCCACCGGAAGGACCGGGGAGCTGTTTTTT. The V and J genes are TRBV27 and TRBJ2-2; D unclear. CDR3 length equals 11 residues. Between the trimmed V and J ends, which lost 10 bases and 5 bases, there was a span of 8 bases. Germline V CDR1 and CDR2: MNHEY, SMNVEV (reference sequence).

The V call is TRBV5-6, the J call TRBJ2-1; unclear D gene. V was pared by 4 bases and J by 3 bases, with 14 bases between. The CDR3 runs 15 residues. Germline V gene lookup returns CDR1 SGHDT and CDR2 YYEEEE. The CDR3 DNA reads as TGTGCCAGCAGCCCGCCTAGTGTGTTCTACAATGAGCAGTTCTTC. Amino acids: CASSPPSVFYNEQFF.

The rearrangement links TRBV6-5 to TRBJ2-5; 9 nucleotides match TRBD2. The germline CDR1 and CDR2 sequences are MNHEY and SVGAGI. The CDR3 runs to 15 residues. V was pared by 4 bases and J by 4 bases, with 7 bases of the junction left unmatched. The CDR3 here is CASSFQRGARETQYF. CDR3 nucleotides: TGTGCCAGCAGTTTTCAGCGGGGGGCCCGAGAGACCCAGTACTTC.

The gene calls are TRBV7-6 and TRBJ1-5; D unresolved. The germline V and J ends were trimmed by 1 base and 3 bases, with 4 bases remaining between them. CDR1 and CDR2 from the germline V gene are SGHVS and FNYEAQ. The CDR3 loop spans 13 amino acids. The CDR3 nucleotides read TGTGCCAGCAGCTTAGACAACAATCAGCCCCAGCATTTT. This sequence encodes CASSLDNNQPQHF. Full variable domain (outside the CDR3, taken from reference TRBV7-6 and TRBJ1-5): GAGVSQSPRYKVTKRGQDVALRCDPISGHVSLYWYRQALGQGPEFLTYFNYEAQQDKSGLPNDRFSAERPEGSISTLTIQRTEQRDSAMYRCASSLDNNQPQHFGDGTRLSIL.

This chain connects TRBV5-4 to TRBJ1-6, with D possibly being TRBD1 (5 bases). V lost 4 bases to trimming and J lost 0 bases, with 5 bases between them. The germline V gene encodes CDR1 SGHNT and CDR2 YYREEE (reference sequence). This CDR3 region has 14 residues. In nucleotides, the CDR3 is TGTGCCAGCAGCAGGGGCTCCTATAATTCACCCCTCCACTTT. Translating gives CASSRGSYNSPLHF.

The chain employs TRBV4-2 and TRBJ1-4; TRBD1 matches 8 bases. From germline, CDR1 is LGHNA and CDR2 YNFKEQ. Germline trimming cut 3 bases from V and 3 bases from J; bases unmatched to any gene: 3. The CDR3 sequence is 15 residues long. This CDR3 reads CASSHDRGANEKLFF. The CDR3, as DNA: TGTGCCAGCAGCCATGACAGGGGTGCTAATGAAAAACTGTTTTTT.

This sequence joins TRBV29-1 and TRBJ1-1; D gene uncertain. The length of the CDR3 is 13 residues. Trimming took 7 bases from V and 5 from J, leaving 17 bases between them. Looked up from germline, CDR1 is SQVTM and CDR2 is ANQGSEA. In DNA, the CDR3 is TGCAGCGCCACATGGGTGGGTCGGACTGAAGCTTTCTTT. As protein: CSATWVGRTEAFF.

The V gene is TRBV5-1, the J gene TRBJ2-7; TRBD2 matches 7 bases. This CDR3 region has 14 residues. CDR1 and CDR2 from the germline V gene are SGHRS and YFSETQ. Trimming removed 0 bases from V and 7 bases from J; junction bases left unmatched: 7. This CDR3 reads CASSLGLGLREQYF. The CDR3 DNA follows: TGCGCCAGCAGCTTGGGTCTGGGACTACGAGAGCAGTACTTC.

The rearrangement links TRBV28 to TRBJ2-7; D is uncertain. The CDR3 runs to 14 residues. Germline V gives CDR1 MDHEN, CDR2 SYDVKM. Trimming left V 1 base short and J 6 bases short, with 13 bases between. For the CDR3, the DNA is TGTGCCAGCAGTTTATTCCAGGAAAGGGCCGAGCAGTACGTC. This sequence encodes CASSLFQERAEQYV.

In DNA, the CDR3 is TGTGCCAGCAGCCCAGGACAGTTCTATGGCTACACCTTC. This gives the protein CASSPGQFYGYTF. V gene TRBV6-2 or TRBV6-3 combines with J gene TRBJ1-2; D possibly corresponds to TRBD1 (6 bases). Trimming cost V 6 bases and J 4 bases, with 12 bases left between them. This CDR3 is 13 amino acids long. Germline loops: CDR1 MNHEY, CDR2 SVGEGT.

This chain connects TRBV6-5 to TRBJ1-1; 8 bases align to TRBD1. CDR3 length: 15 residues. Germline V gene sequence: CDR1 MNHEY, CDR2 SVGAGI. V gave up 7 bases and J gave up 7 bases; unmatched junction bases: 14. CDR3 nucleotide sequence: TGTGCCAGCAACCCCTCCCCATCGGGACAGGTTGAAGCTTTCTTT. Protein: CASNPSPSGQVEAFF.

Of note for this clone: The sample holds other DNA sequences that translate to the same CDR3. In DNA form, the CDR3 reads TGTGCCAGCAGTTTGAGGACTGAAGCTTTCTTT. Its protein is CASSLRTEAFF. The chain is built from TRBV28 and TRBJ1-1, with D hard to call. Per the germline V gene, CDR1 is MDHEN and CDR2 is SYDVKM. The CDR3 totals 11 residues. Trimming cost V 3 bases and J 5 bases, with 4 bases left between them.

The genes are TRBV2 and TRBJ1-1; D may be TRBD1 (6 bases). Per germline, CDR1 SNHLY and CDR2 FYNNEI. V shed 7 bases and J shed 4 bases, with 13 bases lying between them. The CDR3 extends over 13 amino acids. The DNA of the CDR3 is TGTGCCAGCACCCGAGAGGGGGGCACTGAAGCTTTCTTT. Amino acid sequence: CASTREGGTEAFF.

In DNA, the CDR3 is TGTGCCAGCAGTATTCGGGGAGGGGCCTCCTACGAGCAGTACGTC. This codes for CASSIRGGASYEQYV. The V call is TRBV2, the J call TRBJ2-7; TRBD2 aligns across 7 bases. CDR1 is SNHLY and CDR2 is FYNNEI in the germline V gene. V gave up 5 bases and J gave up 0 bases; unmatched junction bases: 7. The CDR3 sequence is 15 residues long.